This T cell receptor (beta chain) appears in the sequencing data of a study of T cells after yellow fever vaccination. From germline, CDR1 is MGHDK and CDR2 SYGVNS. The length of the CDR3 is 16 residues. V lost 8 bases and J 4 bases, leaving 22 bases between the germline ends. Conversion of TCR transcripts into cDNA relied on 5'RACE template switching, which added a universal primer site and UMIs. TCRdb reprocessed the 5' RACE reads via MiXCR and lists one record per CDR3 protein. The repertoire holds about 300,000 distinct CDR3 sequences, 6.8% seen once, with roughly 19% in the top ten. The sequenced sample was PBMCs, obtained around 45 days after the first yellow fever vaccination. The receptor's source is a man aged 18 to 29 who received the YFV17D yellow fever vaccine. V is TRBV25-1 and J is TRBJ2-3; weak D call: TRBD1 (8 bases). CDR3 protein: CASSPRGGTGADTQYF. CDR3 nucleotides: TGTGCCAGCTCTCCGAGGGGGGGGACAGGCGCAGATACGCAGTATTTT.